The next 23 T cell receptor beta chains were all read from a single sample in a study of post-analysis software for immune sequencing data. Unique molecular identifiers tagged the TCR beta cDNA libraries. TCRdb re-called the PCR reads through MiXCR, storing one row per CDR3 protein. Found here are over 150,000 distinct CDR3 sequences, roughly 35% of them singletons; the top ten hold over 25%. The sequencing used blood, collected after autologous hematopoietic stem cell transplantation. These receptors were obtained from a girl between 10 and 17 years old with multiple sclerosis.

For the CDR3, the DNA is TGTGCCAGCAGTTCCGGACTAGCGAGCACAGATACGCAGTATTTT. It yields the protein CASSSGLASTDTQYF. V gene TRBV4-2 combines with J gene TRBJ2-3; 9 bases match TRBD2. The CDR3 extends over 15 amino acids. The J segment lost 0 bases and the V segment lost 6 bases, leaving 4 bases of the junction unmatched. CDR1 LGHNA and CDR2 YNFKEQ come from the germline V gene.

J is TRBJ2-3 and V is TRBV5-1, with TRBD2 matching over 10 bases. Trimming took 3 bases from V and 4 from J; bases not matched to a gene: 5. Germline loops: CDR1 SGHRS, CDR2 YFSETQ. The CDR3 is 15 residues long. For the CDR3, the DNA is TGCGCCAGCAGCTCGGGACTAGCGAGTCCAGATACGCAGTATTTT. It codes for CASSSGLASPDTQYF.

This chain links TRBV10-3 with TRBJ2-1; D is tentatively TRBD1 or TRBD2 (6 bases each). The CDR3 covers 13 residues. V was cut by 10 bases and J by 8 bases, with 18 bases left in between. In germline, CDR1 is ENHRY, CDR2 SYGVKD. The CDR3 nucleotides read TGTGCCACAGGGGAGGACAGAGACGATGAGCAGTTCTTC. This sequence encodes CATGEDRDDEQFF.

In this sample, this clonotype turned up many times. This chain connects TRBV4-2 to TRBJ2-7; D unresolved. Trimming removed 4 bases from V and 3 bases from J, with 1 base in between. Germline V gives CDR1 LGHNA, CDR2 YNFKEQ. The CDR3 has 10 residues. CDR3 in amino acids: CASSRYEQYF. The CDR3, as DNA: TGTGCCAGCAGCCGCTACGAGCAGTACTTC.

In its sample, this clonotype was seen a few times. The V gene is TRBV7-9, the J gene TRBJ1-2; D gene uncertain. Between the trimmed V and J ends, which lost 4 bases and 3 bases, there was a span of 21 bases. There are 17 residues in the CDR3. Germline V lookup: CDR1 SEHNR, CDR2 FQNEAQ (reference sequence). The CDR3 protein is CASSSRPRLLGDYGYTF. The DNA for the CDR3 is TGTGCCAGCAGCTCGCGACCGAGACTTTTGGGAGACTATGGCTACACCTTC.

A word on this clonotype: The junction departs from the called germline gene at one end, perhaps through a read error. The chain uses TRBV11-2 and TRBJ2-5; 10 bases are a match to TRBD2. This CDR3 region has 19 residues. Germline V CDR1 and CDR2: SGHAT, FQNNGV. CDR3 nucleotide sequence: TGTGCCAGCAGCGCCATCGGAGGGATCTCTAGCGGGGGCCAAGAGGCCCAGTACTTC. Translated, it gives CASSAIGGISSGGQEAQYF.

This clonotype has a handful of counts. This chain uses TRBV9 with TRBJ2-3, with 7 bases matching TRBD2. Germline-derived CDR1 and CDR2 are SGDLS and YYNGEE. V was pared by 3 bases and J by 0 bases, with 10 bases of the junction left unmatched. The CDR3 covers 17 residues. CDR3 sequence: CASSGPQAGPSTDTQYF. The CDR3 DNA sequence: TGTGCCAGCAGCGGGCCACAAGCGGGACCTAGCACAGATACGCAGTATTTT.

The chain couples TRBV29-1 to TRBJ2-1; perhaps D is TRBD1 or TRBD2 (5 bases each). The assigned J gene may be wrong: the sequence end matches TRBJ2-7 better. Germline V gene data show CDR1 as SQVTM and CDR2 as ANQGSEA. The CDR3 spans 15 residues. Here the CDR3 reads CSVAPLGPRGNEQYF. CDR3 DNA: TGCAGCGTTGCTCCCCTGGGGCCACGGGGCAATGAGCAGTACTTC.

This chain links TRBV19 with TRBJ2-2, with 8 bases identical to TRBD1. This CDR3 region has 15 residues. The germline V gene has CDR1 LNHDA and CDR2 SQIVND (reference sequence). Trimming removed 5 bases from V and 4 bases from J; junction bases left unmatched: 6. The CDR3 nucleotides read TGTGCCAGTAGTCCTAACGGACAGGGCACCGGGGAGCTGTTTTTT. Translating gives CASSPNGQGTGELFF. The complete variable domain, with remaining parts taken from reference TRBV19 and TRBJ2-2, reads DGGITQSPKYLFRKEGQNVTLSCEQNLNHDAMYWYRQDPGQGLRLIYYSQIVNDFQKGDIAEGYSVSREKKESFPLTVTSAQKNPTAFYLCASSPNGQGTGELFFGEGSRLTVL.

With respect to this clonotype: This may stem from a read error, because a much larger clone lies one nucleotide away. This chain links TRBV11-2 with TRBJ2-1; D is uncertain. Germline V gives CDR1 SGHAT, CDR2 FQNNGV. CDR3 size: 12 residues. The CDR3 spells CVSSLGGHEQFF. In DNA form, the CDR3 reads TGTGTCAGCAGCTTAGGTGGACATGAGCAGTTCTTC.

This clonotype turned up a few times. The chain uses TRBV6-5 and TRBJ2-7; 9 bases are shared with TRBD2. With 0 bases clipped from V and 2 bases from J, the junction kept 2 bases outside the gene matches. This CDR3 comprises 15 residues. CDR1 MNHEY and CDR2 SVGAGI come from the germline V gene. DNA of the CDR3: TGTGCCAGCAGTTACTCGCAGCGGGGGGCCTACGAGCAGTACTTC. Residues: CASSYSQRGAYEQYF.

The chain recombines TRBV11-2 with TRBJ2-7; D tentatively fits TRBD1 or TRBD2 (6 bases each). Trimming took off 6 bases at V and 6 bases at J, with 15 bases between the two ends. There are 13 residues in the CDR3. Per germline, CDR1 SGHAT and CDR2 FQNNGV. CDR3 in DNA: TGTGCCAGCAGTTCCGGAGGAGGGGGCGAGCAGTACTTC. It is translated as CASSSGGGGEQYF.

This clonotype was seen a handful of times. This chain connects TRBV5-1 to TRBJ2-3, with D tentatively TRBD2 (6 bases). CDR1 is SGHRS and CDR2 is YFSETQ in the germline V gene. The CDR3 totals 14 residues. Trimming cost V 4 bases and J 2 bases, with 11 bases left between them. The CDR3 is CASSPGLVTDTQYF. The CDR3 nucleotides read TGCGCCAGCAGCCCGGGACTGGTCACAGATACGCAGTATTTT.

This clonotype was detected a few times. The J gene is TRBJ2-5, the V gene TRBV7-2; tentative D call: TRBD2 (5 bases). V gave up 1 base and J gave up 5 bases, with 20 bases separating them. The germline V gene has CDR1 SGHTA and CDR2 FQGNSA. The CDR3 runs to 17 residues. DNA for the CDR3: TGTGCCAGCAGCTTAGGGTCGGCCGGGGTAGGAATGGAGACCCAGTACTTC. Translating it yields CASSLGSAGVGMETQYF.

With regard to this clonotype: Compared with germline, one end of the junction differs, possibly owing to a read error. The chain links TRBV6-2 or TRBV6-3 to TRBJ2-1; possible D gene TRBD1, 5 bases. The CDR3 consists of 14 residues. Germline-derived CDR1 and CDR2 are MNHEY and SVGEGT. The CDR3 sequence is CASRYSPGLDEQFF. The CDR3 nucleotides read TGTGCCAGCAGGTACTCACCAGGGTTGGATGAGCAGTTCTTC.

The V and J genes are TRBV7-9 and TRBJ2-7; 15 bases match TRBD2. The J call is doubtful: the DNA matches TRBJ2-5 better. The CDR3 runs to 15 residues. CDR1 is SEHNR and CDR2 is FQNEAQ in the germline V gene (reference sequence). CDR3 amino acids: CASSAGLAGGETQYF. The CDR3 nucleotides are TGTGCCAGCAGCGCTGGACTAGCGGGAGGGGAGACCCAGTACTTC.

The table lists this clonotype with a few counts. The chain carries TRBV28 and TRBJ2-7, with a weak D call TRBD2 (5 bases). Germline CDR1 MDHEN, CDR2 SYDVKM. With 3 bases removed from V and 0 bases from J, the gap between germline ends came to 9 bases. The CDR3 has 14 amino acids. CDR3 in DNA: TGTGCCAGCAGTTTGGGCGGGCTCTCCTACGAGCAGTACTTC. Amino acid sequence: CASSLGGLSYEQYF.

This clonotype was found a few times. CDR3 protein: CAWSVQGNQPQHF. In DNA form, the CDR3 reads TGTGCCTGGAGTGTACAGGGAAATCAGCCCCAGCATTTT. The chain carries TRBV30 and TRBJ1-5; weak D call: TRBD1 (6 bases). In germline, CDR1 is GTSNPN, CDR2 SVGIG (reference sequence). The CDR3 has 13 residues. Trimming pared 0 bases from V and 4 bases from J, leaving 7 bases between.

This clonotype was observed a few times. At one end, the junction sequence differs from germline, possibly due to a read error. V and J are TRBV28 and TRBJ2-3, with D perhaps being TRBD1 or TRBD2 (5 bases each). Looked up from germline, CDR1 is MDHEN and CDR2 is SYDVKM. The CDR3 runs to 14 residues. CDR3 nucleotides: TGTGCCAGCAGCTATGTGAGGGGCACAGGTACGCAGTATTTT. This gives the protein CASSYVRGTGTQYF.

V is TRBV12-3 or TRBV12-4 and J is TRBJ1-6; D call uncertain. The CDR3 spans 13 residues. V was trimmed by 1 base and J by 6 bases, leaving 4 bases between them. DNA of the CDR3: TGTGCCAGCAGTTTAGGGTCTAATTCACCCCTCCACTTT. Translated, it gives CASSLGSNSPLHF.

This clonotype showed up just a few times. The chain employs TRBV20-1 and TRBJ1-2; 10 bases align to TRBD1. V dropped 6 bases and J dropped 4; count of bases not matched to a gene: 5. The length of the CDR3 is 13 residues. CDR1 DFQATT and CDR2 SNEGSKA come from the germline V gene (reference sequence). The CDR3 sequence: CSAPGQGIYGYTF. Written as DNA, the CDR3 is TGCAGTGCCCCGGGACAGGGGATCTATGGCTACACCTTC.

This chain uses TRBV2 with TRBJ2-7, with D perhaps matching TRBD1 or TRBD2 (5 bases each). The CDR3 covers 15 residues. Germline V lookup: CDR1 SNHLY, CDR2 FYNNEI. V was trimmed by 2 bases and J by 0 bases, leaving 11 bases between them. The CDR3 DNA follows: TGTGCCAGCAGTGAATTTCGGGACCACTCCTACGAGCAGTACTTC. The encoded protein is CASSEFRDHSYEQYF.

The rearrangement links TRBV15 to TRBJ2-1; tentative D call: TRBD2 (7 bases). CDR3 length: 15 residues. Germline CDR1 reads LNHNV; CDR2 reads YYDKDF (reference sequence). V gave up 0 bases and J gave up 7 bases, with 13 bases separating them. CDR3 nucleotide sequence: TGTGCCACCAGCAGAGATTTCGGGGGGCGGAATGAGCAGTTCTTC. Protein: CATSRDFGGRNEQFF. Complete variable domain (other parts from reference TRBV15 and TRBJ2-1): DAMVIQNPRYQVTQFGKPVTLSCSQTLNHNVMYWYQQKSSQAPKLLFHYYDKDFNNEADTPDNFQSRRPNTSFCFLDIRSPGLGDTAMYLCATSRDFGGRNEQFFGPGTRLTVL.